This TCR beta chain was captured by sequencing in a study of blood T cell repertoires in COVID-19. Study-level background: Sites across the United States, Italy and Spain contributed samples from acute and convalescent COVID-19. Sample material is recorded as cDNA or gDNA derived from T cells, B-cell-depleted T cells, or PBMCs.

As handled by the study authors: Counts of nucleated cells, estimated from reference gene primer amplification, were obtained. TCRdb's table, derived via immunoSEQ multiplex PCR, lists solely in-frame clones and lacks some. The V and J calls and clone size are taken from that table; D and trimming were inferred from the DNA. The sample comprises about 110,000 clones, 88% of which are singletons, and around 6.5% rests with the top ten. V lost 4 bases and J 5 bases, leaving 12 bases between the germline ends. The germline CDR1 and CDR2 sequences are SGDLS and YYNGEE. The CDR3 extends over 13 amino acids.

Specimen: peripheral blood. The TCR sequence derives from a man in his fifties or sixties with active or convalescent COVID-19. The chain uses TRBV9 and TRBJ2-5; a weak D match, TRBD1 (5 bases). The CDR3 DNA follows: TGTGCCAGCAGCAATCGACAGTGGGAGACCCAGTACTTC. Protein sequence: CASSNRQWETQYF.